Listed here are 18 T cell receptor beta chains from one sample, sequenced in a study of CD8+ T cells in alopecia areata. Treatment here: oral pan-JAK inhibitor, 5-10 mg twice daily. As the sequencing template, cDNA was produced by extracting RNA and reverse transcribing it. Measured with immunoSEQ multiplex PCR; TCRdb has only the in-frame clones, and not every one. The sample contains 150,000 to 200,000 clones, roughly 64% of which appear only once. The source material was CD8+ T cells sorted from blood, sampled at week 24, from a patient treated with tofacitinib. These receptors were taken from a human donor with alopecia areata.

A few counts support this clone. The V and J genes are TRBV29-1 and TRBJ2-3; D is possibly TRBD1 (6 bases). There are 14 residues in the CDR3. CDR1 and CDR2 (germline): SQVTM, ANQGSEA. Trimming took off 7 bases at V and 2 bases at J, with 16 bases between the two ends. CDR3 nucleotides: TGCAGCGCTCCCAGTGACAGGTTCACAGATACGCAGTATTTT. It translates to CSAPSDRFTDTQYF.

A few counts support this clone. The chain combines TRBV14 with TRBJ1-6, with unresolved D. Germline values: CDR1 SGHDN, CDR2 FVKESK. Trimming stripped 0 bases from V and 8 bases from J, with 5 bases between. This CDR3 comprises 13 residues. Here the CDR3 reads CASSQDRHSPLHF. The CDR3 bases are TGTGCCAGCAGCCAAGATCGGCATTCACCCCTCCACTTT.

In its sample, this clone was seen a few times. The same CDR3 also results from other DNA sequences found in this sample. This chain uses TRBV4-1 with TRBJ1-1; no clear D. CDR3 length: 12 amino acids. Germline-derived CDR1 and CDR2 are MGHRA and YSYEKL. V lost 3 bases, J lost 1 base, and 3 bases lay in between. The CDR3 DNA is TGCGCCAGCAGCCAGGGGAACACTGAAGCTTTCTTT. Translating gives CASSQGNTEAFF.

The chain employs TRBV29-1 and TRBJ1-2; D gene ambiguous. This CDR3 comprises 11 residues. Germline lookup yields CDR1 SQVTM and CDR2 ANQGSEA. V lost 3 bases and J lost 6, with 8 bases in between. The CDR3 DNA reads TGCAGCGTTGACAGTCCGGATGGCTACACCTTC. Its translation is CSVDSPDGYTF.

V gene TRBV9 combines with J gene TRBJ1-1; tentatively, D is TRBD1 (5 bases). This CDR3 is 14 amino acids long. Between the trimmed V and J ends, which lost 1 base and 3 bases, there was a span of 10 bases. CDR1 is SGDLS and CDR2 is YYNGEE in the germline V gene. The CDR3 protein is CASSVSRGYTEAFF. For the CDR3, the DNA is TGTGCCAGCAGCGTAAGTCGGGGGTACACTGAAGCTTTCTTT.

The gene calls are TRBV2 and TRBJ2-1; D is uncertain. The CDR3 length is 15 residues. Germline assignment: CDR1 SNHLY and CDR2 FYNNEI. The ends were cut back, 0 bases at V and 4 bases at J, with 10 bases in the middle. CDR3 in amino acids: CASSEAQVGYNEQFF. CDR3 DNA sequence: TGTGCCAGCAGTGAAGCTCAAGTAGGGTACAATGAGCAGTTCTTC.

This clone came up a few times. The chain has TRBV4-1 and TRBJ2-7; D might be TRBD1 (6 bases). V gave up 0 bases and J gave up 0 bases, with 9 bases separating them. The CDR3 loop spans 15 amino acids. The germline CDR1 and CDR2 sequences are MGHRA and YSYEKL. The CDR3 protein is CASSQEDSASYEQYF. The CDR3 DNA sequence: TGCGCCAGCAGCCAAGAGGACAGTGCCTCCTACGAGCAGTACTTC.

This chain links TRBV6-1 with TRBJ2-6; D is ambiguous. Per the germline V gene, CDR1 is MNHNS and CDR2 is SASEGT. V was shortened by 5 bases and J by 7 bases, with 12 bases between the two germline ends. CDR3 length: 14 residues. The CDR3 DNA reads as TGTGCCAGCAGTCCATCTCTAGTAGCCAACGTCCTGACTTTC. Its protein product is CASSPSLVANVLTF.

The chain carries TRBV9 and TRBJ1-5; 9 bases fit TRBD1. This CDR3 region has 15 residues. Germline values: CDR1 SGDLS, CDR2 YYNGEE. J gave up 4 bases and V 4 bases, and 6 bases lay outside the gene matches. CDR3: CASSRGQGWNQPQHF. In nucleotides, the CDR3 is TGTGCCAGCAGCCGGGGACAGGGTTGGAATCAGCCCCAGCATTTT.

The chain is built from TRBV29-1 and TRBJ2-3, with D tentatively TRBD2 (5 bases). CDR1 and CDR2 from the germline V gene are SQVTM and ANQGSEA. The CDR3 length is 14 residues. V gave up 0 bases and J gave up 2 bases, with 9 bases separating them. This CDR3 reads CSVEDSDNTDTQYF. The CDR3 coding sequence is TGCAGCGTTGAAGATAGCGACAACACAGATACGCAGTATTTT.

This sequence joins TRBV19 and TRBJ1-1, with D possibly matching TRBD1 (5 bases). CDR1 and CDR2 from the germline V gene are LNHDA and SQIVND (reference sequence). Trimming shortened V by 3 bases and J by 3 bases, and 8 bases separated the two germline ends. CDR3 length: 13 residues. The CDR3 loop is CASSIWTHTEAFF. The CDR3 DNA sequence: TGTGCCAGTAGTATCTGGACACACACTGAAGCTTTCTTT. The whole variable domain, filled in from reference TRBV19 and TRBJ1-1, reads DGGITQSPKYLFRKEGQNVTLSCEQNLNHDAMYWYRQDPGQGLRLIYYSQIVNDFQKGDIAEGYSVSREKKESFPLTVTSAQKNPTAFYLCASSIWTHTEAFFGQGTRLTVV.

This chain joins TRBV13 and TRBJ2-7; D ambiguous. The CDR3 length is 11 residues. Trimming took off 0 bases at V and 5 bases at J, with 2 bases between the two ends. The germline CDR1 and CDR2 sequences are PRHDT and FYEKMQ (reference sequence). CDR3 bases: TGTGCCAGCAGCTTAGGGGACGAGCAGTACTTC. Translated: CASSLGDEQYF.

This chain joins TRBV4-1 and TRBJ1-1, with TRBD1 identical over 7 bases. V lost 2 bases, J lost 7 bases, and 7 bases stayed unmatched. The germline V gene encodes CDR1 MGHRA and CDR2 YSYEKL. The CDR3 spans 14 residues. The CDR3 DNA sequence: TGCGCCAGCAGCCAAAGACAGGGCGGTAGTGAAGCTTTCTTT. It yields the protein CASSQRQGGSEAFF.

V and J are TRBV7-6 and TRBJ2-1; no firm D call. The V gene lost 5 bases and the J gene lost 0 bases, with 8 bases spanning the gap. The CDR3 is 14 amino acids. Per germline, CDR1 SGHVS and CDR2 FNYEAQ. The CDR3 loop reads CASSPLGSYNEQFF. CDR3 nucleotides: TGTGCCAGCAGCCCACTGGGCTCCTACAATGAGCAGTTCTTC.

The chain recombines TRBV30 with TRBJ2-2; D ambiguous. The CDR3 contains 17 residues. The germline V gene encodes CDR1 GTSNPN and CDR2 SVGIG (reference sequence). Trimming cost V 0 bases and J 0 bases, with 14 bases left between them. CDR3 amino acids: CAWSVLGRMSNTGELFF. CDR3 nucleotides: TGTGCCTGGAGTGTACTCGGCCGTATGTCGAACACCGGGGAGCTGTTTTTT.

This clone was found once. The chain links TRBV7-8 to TRBJ1-5, with no clear D. The CDR3 has 14 residues. Germline values: CDR1 SGHVS, CDR2 FQNEAQ. With 10 bases removed from V and 6 bases from J, the gap between germline ends came to 19 bases. CDR3 in amino acids: CATQAGEGGQPQHF. The CDR3 DNA reads TGTGCCACTCAAGCTGGGGAAGGAGGTCAGCCCCAGCATTTT.

The gene calls are TRBV5-6 and TRBJ2-5, with TRBD2 as a possible D gene (5 bases). This CDR3 has 15 amino acids. Trimming removed 4 bases from V and 2 bases from J, with 15 bases in between. Germline V CDR1 and CDR2: SGHDT, YYEEEE. CDR3 bases: TGTGCCAGCAGCCTTTCGAGAAGCGGACAAGAGACCCAGTACTTC. Its translation is CASSLSRSGQETQYF.

This clone occurred a few times. The CDR3 coding sequence is TGTGCCAGCAGCGTAGGGCAGGGAGACACTGAAGCTTTCTTT. Translation gives CASSVGQGDTEAFF. The chain employs TRBV9 and TRBJ1-1; a possible D gene is TRBD1 (5 bases). This CDR3 spans 14 amino acids. Germline V gene lookup returns CDR1 SGDLS and CDR2 YYNGEE. Trimming took 0 bases from V and 3 from J, leaving 9 bases between them.